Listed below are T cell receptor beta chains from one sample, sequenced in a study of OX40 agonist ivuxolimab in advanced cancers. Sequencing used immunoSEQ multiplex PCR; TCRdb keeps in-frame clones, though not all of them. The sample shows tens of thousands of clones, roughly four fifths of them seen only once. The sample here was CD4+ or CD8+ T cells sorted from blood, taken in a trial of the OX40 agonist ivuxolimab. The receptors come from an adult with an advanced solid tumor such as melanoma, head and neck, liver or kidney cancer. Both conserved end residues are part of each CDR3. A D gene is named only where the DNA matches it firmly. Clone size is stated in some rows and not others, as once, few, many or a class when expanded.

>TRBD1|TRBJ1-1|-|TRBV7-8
CASSLAFRGLTEAFF
TGTGCCAGCAGCTTAGCATTCAGGGGGCTCACTGAAGCTTTCTTT
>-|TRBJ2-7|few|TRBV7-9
CASSVDIYEQYF
TGTGCCAGCAGCGTGGACATCTACGAGCAGTACTTC
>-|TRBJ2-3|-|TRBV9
CASSFSPAADTQYF
TGTGCCAGCAGTTTTTCGCCAGCGGCAGATACGCAGTATTTT
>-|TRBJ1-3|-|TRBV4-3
CASSQGVSSSGNTIYF
TGCGCCAGCAGCCAAGGAGTCAGCAGCTCTGGAAACACCATATATTTT
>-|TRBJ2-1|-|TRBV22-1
CPGSGFRRGSSYNEQFF
TGTCCTGGGAGCGGTTTTAGGAGGGGAAGCTCCTACAATGAGCAGTTCTTC
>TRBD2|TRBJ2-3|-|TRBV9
CASSVAPSGGTDTQYF
TGTGCCAGCAGCGTAGCGCCTAGCGGGGGGACAGATACGCAGTATTTT
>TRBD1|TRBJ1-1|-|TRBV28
CASSWTGVRREAFF
TGTGCCAGCAGTTGGACAGGGGTTCGGCGTGAAGCTTTCTTT
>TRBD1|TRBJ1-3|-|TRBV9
CASSLGQGEVISRNTIYF
TGTGCCAGCAGCCTCGGACAGGGTGAGGTAATCAGTAGGAACACCATATATTTT
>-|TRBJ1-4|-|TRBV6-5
CASSYMSQGQEKLFF
TGTGCCAGCAGTTACATGTCGCAGGGCCAAGAAAAACTGTTTTTT
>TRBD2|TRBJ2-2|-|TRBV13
CASSFSSGDRRELFF
TGTGCCAGCAGCTTCTCTAGCGGGGACCGTCGGGAGCTGTTTTTT
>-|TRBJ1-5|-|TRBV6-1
CASSEGGGGDQPQHF
TGTGCCAGCAGTGAAGGTGGGGGTGGCGATCAGCCCCAGCATTTT
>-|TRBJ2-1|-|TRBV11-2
CASTNQRTGSSYNEQFF
TGTGCCAGCACCAACCAGAGGACGGGGAGCTCCTACAATGAGCAGTTCTTC